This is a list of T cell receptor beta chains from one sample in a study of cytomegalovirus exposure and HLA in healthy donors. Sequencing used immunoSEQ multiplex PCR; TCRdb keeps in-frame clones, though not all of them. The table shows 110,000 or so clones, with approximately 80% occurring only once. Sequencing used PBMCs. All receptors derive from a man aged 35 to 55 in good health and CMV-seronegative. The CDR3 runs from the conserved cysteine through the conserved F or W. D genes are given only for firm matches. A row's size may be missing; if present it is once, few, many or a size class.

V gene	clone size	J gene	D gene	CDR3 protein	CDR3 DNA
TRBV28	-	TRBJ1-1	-	CASSLPWRGGTEAFF	TGTGCCAGCAGTTTACCCTGGCGGGGGGGCACTGAAGCTTTCTTT
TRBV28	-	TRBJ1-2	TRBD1	CASSIGGQGAGYGYTF	TGTGCCAGCAGTATTGGGGGACAGGGGGCGGGCTATGGCTACACCTTC
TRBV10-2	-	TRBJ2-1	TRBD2	CASSALAGGGEQFF	TGCGCCAGCAGTGCACTAGCGGGGGGTGGTGAGCAGTTCTTC
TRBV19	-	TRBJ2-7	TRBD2	CASSIGLAGPYEQYF	TGTGCCAGTAGTATAGGGCTAGCGGGACCCTACGAGCAGTACTTC
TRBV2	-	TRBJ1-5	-	CASSSLLGLSNQPQHF	TGTGCCAGCAGTTCGCTCTTGGGGCTTTCCAATCAGCCCCAGCATTTT
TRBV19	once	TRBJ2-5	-	CASRRTDQGTQYF	TGTGCCAGTAGGAGGACAGACCAAGGGACCCAGTACTTC
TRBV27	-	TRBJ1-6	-	CASSLPGNNSPLHF	TGTGCCAGCAGTTTACCCGGGAATAATTCACCCCTCCACTTT
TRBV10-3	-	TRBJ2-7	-	CAISGTTEQYF	TGTGCCATCAGTGGGACTACAGAGCAGTACTTC
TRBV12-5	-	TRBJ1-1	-	CASGLDKGRGIPMNTEAFF	TGTGCTAGTGGTTTGGATAAGGGCAGGGGTATTCCTATGAACACTGAAGCTTTCTTT
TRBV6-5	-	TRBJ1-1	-	CASSYSRVGLNTEAFF	TGTGCCAGCAGTTACTCGAGGGTAGGGTTGAACACTGAAGCTTTCTTT
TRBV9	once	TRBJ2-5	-	CASSLQGTQYF	TGTGCCAGCAGCCTCCAGGGGACCCAGTACTTC
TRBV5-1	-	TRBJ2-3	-	CASSWQGYADTQYF	TGCGCCAGCAGCTGGCAGGGGTATGCAGATACGCAGTATTTT
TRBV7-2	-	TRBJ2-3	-	CASSFLYTQYF	TGTGCCAGCAGCTTCTTATATACGCAGTATTTT
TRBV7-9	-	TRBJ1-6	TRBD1	CASSWTGSNSPLHF	TGTGCCAGCAGCTGGACAGGGAGTAATTCACCCCTCCACTTT